This T cell receptor beta chain is drawn from a study of vaccination and CD4 T cells after COVID-19 (dated by TCRdb to 2021 to 2024). Regarding the study in general: In the convalescent cohort there were six males and four females, among whom were two Hispanic individuals, seven Caucasians, two Asians and one multiracial person. Two doses of either the Pfizer-BioNTech BNT162b2 vaccine (n=8) or the Moderna mRNA-1273 vaccine (n=2) were administered to participants. Post-COVID blood samples from convalescent patients were collected a median of about 110 days after diagnosis, with a range of 35 to 161 days. Post-vaccine blood samples were collected a median of approximately eleven weeks after the second vaccine dose, ranging from roughly 13 to 250 days. Culture stimuli were overlapping spike peptide pools from SARS-CoV-2 and from the common cold coronaviruses HCoV-NL63, HCoV-OC43 and HCoV-229E. In control cultures, a CEFX viral epitope pool was used as positive control, an HIV-1 Nef peptide pool was used as negative control, or no peptide was added. The spike-specific CD4+ TCR repertoire was compared before and after mRNA vaccination in ten to eleven COVID-19 convalescent patients and a few infection-naive healthy vaccine recipients.

Reading the germline V gene (reference sequence) gives CDR1 LNHDA and CDR2 SQIVND. Unmatched junction bases come to 4, with V trimmed by 4 bases and J by 8 bases. Including cysteine and phenylalanine, the CDR3 has 14 amino acids. Of all the DNA, just the CDR3 is kept, 42 bases in frame from base 1. Findings and caveats that apply to the study as a whole: Of the vaccine-specific clones found in convalescent patients, nearly all (304 of 307) were mono-reactive for SARS-CoV-2 spike instead of being cross-reactive with common cold coronaviruses. The number of convalescent patients in the study was relatively small, and the study did not examine early timepoints following natural infection. The median number of SARS-CoV-2-reactive clonotypes rose from under 25 after infection to some 40 after vaccination, but the change was not significant. Among the post-vaccine SARS-CoV-2-reactive clones in convalescent patients, a median about 86% showed up only after vaccination, which suggests vaccine-specific priming.

As regards this clonotype: Its antigen is currently not known. No per-base quality is available; no much larger clone lies one base away.

Per the publication, the treatment or condition label means: roughly 11-day PBMC culture with coronavirus spike peptide pools or control peptides (ViraFEST assay). To expand antigen-specific T cells with peptide pools and then pick out the expanded clonotypes through TCR sequencing, the study relied on the ViraFEST assay. Negative nucleocapsid antibody tests before and after vaccination confirmed that the healthy vaccine recipients had no prior SARS-CoV-2 infection. PBMCs were cultured at under 2.5 million per well in IMDM supplemented with approximately 4.7% human AB serum and 8.5 to 10 IU/ml IL-2, with approximately 9.2 ug/ml peptide pools added. Half of the culture medium was replaced with fresh IL-2-containing medium on days 3 and 7. Once the cells had been in culture for 9 to 10 days, the EasySep CD4+ T cell isolation kit was used to isolate CD4+ T cells by negative selection. PBMCs were separated from whole blood using Ficoll-Paque Plus gradient centrifugation and then either used fresh or cryopreserved at -140C. Culture conditions were generally each tested in triplicate wells.

Preparation of the library involved PCR. DNA from cultured CD4+ T cells underwent TCR sequencing with the Oncomine TCR Beta short-read assay at the Johns Hopkins FTIC core. Genomic DNA was extracted from the cultured CD4+ T cells with the QIAamp micro DNA kit. Oncomine TCR Beta libraries from cultured CD4+ T cells were pooled with unique dual indexes and sequenced on an Illumina iSeq 100. In the paper's pipeline: Non-productive sequences were removed, and CDR3s not starting with C, not ending with F or W, or shorter than 7 amino acids were discarded. The MANAFEST web application identified antigen-specific clonotypes by comparing peptide-stimulated wells against reference wells and other culture wells. To be called positive, a clone needed an FDR below 0.05, an odds ratio above 5, and a productive frequency above 0.1% in at least two of three replicate wells. A clonotype counted as cross-reactive if it showed significant expansion both in the SARS-CoV-2 spike wells and in at least one common cold coronavirus spike condition. CDR3 homology was assessed with Levenshtein distances (stringdist) and unrooted phylogenetic trees (ape) in R version 3.6.1. TCRdb ran its own pipeline on the public reads, namely fastp trimming at Q25 and MiXCR clone calling, and kept in-frame beta chains. Rows are unified per CDR3 protein, each entry keeping the most common DNA and genes. Here the V and J calls rest on TCRdb's processing, not on the authors' analysis. The sample profile shows approximately 15,000 distinct CDR3 sequences; around a fifth of them were found once. More than 10% of the sample is held by the ten biggest clonotypes.

The sample consisted of CD4+ T cells from blood, cultured in vitro, taken before SARS-CoV-2 vaccination. The chain is assembled from TRBV19 and TRBJ2-1; 11 bases in the junction line up with TRBD1. This TCR was recovered from a human donor who received a COVID-19 vaccine. For the CDR3, the sequence is CASSKGQGGDEQFF. At the DNA level, the sequence is TGTGCCAGTAGTAAGGGACAGGGGGGTGATGAGCAGTTCTTC.